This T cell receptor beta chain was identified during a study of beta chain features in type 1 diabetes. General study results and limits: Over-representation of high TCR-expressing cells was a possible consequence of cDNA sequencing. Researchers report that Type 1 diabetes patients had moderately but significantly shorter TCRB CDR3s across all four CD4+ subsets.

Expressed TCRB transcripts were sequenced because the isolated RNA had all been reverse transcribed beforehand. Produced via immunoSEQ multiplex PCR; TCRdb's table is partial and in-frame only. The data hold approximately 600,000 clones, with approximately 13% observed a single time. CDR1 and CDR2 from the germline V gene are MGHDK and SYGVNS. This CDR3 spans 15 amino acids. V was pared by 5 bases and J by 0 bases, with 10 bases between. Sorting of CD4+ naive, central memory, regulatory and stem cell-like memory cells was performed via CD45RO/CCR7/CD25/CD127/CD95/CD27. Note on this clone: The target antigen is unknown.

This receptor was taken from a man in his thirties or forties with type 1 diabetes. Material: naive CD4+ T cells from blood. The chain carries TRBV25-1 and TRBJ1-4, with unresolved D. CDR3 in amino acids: CASSQTDATNEKLFF. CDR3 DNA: TGTGCCAGCAGTCAGACCGATGCAACTAATGAAAAACTGTTTTTT.